This T cell receptor (beta chain) was documented in a study of cytomegalovirus exposure and HLA in healthy donors. Vbeta (60) and Jbeta (13) primers were used in the PCR. Sequencing was performed with immunoSEQ multiplex PCR; in TCRdb, only in-frame clones are kept and a portion is missing. The sample table includes 50,000 or so clones. The CDR3 runs 15 residues. V was shortened by 5 bases and J by 7 bases, with 18 bases between the two germline ends. The V gene's germline CDR1 is SEHNR and CDR2 FQNEAQ (reference sequence). Input material: PBMCs. The chain combines TRBV7-9 with TRBJ2-1, with unresolved D. The clonotype originates from a middle-aged man in good health and CMV-seropositive. This CDR3 is CASSLPRRIGNEQFF. For the CDR3, the DNA is TGTGCCAGCAGCCTCCCCCGAAGGATCGGGAATGAGCAGTTCTTC.